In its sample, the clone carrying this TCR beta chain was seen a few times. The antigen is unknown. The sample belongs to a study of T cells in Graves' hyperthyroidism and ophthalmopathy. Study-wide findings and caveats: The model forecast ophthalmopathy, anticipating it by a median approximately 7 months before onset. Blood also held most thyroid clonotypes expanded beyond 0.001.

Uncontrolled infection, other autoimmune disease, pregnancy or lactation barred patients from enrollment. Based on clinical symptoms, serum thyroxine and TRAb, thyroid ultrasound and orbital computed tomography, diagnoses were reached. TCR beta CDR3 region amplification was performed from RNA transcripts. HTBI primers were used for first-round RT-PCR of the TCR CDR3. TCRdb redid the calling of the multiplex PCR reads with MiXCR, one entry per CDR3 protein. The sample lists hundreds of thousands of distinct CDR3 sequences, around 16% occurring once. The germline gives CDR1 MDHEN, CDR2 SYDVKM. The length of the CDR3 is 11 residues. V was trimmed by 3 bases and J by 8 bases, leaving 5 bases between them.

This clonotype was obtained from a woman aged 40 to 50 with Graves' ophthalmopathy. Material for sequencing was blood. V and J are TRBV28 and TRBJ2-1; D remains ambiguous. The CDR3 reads CASSFPYEQFF. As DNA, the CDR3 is TGTGCCAGCAGTTTTCCCTATGAGCAGTTCTTC.